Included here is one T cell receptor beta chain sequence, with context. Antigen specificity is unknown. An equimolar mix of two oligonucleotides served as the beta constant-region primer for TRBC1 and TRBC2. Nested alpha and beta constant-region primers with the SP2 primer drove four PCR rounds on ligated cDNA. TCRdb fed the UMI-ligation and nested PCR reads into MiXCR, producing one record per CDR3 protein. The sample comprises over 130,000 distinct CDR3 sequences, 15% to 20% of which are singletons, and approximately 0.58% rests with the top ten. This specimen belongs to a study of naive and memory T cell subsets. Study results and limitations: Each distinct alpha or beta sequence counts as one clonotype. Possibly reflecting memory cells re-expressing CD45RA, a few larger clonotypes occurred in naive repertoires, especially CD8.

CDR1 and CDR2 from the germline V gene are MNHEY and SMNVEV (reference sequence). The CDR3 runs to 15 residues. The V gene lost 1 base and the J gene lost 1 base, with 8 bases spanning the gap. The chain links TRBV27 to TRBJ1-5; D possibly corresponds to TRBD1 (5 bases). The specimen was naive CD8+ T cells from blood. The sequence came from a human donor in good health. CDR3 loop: CASSLLAGSNQPQHF. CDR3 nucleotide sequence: TGTGCCAGCAGTTTATTAGCAGGGAGCAATCAGCCCCAGCATTTT.